This T cell receptor beta chain was found in a study of cytomegalovirus exposure and HLA in healthy donors. Study outcomes and limitations: The study flagged about 160 TCR beta chains as cytomegalovirus-associated.

Germline CDR1 reads SGHTA; CDR2 reads FQGTGA. The CDR3 covers 13 residues. J was trimmed by 3 bases and V by 6 bases; bases with no gene match: 4. A multiplex PCR was run with 60 Vbeta primers and 13 Jbeta primers. TCRdb's copy holds only in-frame clones and misses some; the assay was immunoSEQ multiplex PCR. In the table there are 180,000 or so clones, around 75% of which are singletons. In this sample, this clone turned up a few times. The antigen is undetermined. This clonotype originated in a male donor in good health and CMV-seronegative. This chain uses TRBV7-3 with TRBJ2-5; 7 bases agree with TRBD2. The sequencing input was PBMCs. The CDR3 sequence: CASSLAEKETQYF. For the CDR3, the DNA is TGTGCCAGCAGTCTAGCGGAGAAAGAGACCCAGTACTTC. The full variable domain, with the rest looked up from reference TRBV7-3 and TRBJ2-5, is GAGVSQTPSNKVTEKGKYVELRCDPISGHTALYWYRQSLGQGPEFLIYFQGTGAADDSGLPNDRFFAVRPEGSVSTLKIQRTERGDSAVYLCASSLAEKETQYFGPGTRLLVL.